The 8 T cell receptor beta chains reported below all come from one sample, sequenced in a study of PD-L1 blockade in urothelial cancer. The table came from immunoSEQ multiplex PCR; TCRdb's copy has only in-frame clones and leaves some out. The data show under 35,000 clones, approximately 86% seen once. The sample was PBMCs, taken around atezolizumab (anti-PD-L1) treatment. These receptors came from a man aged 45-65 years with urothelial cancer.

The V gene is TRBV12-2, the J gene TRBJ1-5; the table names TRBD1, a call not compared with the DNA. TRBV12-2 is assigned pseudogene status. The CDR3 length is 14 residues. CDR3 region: CASRLGQGNQPQHF. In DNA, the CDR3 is TGTGCAAGTCGCTTGGGACAGGGCAATCAGCCCCAGCATTTT.

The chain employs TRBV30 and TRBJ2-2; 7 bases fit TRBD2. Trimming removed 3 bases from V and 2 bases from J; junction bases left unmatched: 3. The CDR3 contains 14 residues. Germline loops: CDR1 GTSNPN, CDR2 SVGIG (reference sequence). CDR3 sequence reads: CAWRTGGNTGELFF. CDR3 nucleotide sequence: TGTGCCTGGAGGACGGGGGGAAACACCGGGGAGCTGTTTTTT.

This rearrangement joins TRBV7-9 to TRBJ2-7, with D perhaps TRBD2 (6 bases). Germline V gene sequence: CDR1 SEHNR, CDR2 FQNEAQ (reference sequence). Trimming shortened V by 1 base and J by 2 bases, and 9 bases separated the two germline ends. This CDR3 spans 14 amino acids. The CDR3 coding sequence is TGTGCCAGCAGCTTAGTTGGGGGGACCTACGAGCAGTACTTC. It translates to CASSLVGGTYEQYF.

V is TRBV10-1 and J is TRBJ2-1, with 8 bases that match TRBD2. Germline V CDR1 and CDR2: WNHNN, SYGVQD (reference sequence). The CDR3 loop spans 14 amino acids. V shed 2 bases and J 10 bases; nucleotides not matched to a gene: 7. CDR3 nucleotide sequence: TGCGCCAGCAGTGAGCTCCTAACTAGCGGAGAGCAGTTCTTC. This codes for CASSELLTSGEQFF.

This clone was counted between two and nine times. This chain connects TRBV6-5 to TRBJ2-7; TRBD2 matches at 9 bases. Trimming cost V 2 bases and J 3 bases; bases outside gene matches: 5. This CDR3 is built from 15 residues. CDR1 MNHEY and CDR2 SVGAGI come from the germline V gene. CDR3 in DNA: TGTGCCAGCAGTTACCGCCTAGCGGGGTTCTACGAGCAGTACTTC. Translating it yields CASSYRLAGFYEQYF.

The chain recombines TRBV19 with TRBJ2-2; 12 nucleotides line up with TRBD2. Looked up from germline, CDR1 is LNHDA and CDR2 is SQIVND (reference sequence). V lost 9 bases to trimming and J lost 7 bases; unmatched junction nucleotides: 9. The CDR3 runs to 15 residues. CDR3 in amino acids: CASSLAGGRGGELFF. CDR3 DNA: TGTGCCAGCAGCCTAGCGGGGGGGCGGGGCGGGGAGCTGTTTTTT.

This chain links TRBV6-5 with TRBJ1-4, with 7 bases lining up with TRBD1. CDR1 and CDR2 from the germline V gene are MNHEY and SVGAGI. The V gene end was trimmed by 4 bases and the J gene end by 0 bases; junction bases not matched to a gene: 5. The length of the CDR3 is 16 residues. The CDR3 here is CASSLTGVPTNEKLFF. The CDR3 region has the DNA TGTGCCAGCAGTTTAACAGGGGTTCCAACTAATGAAAAACTGTTTTTT.

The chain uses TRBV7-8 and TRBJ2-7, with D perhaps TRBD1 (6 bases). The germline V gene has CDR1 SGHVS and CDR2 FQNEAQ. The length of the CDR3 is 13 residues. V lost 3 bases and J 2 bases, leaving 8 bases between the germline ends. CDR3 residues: CASSFQGTYEQYF. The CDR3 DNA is TGTGCCAGCAGCTTCCAGGGGACCTACGAGCAGTACTTC.